Shown below are 27 T cell receptor beta chains from a single sample sequenced in a study of shared clonotypes between healthy human individuals. Only in-frame clones appear in the TCRdb table, and some are missing; sequencing was by immunoSEQ multiplex PCR. This table holds more than 550,000 clones, 92% found once. Only CD45RO-negative cells positively selected for CCR7 counted as naive CD8 cells, so terminally differentiated effector memory CD45RA+ cells were excluded. The material sequenced was naive CD8+ T cells sorted from blood. These receptors originate from a man aged 25 to 40 in good health.

The rearrangement uses TRBV5-4 and TRBJ2-7; TRBD1 is a possible D gene (6 bases). Germline CDR1 is SGHNT and CDR2 is YYREEE (reference sequence). The V gene lost 5 bases and the J gene lost 4 bases, with 16 bases spanning the gap. The CDR3 contains 14 residues. The CDR3 sequence: CASRGFEDRYEQYF. CDR3 sequence (DNA): TGTGCCAGCAGGGGTTTTGAGGACAGATACGAGCAGTACTTC. The full variable domain, in which reference TRBV5-4 and TRBJ2-7 provide the parts outside the CDR3, is ETGVTQSPTHLIKTRGQQVTLRCSSQSGHNTVSWYQQALGQGPQFIFQYYREEENGRGNFPPRFSGLQFPNYSSELNVNALELDDSALYLCASRGFEDRYEQYFGPGTRLTVT.

The CDR3 loop is CSVGFRRGLYEQYF. DNA for the CDR3: TGCAGCGTTGGATTTCGCAGGGGGCTTTACGAGCAGTACTTC. The chain couples TRBV29-1 to TRBJ2-7; 8 bases are a match to TRBD1. This CDR3 contains 14 residues. Per germline, CDR1 SQVTM and CDR2 ANQGSEA. The V segment lost 4 bases and the J segment 4 bases; nucleotides outside the gene matches: 9.

The chain employs TRBV27 and TRBJ2-1, with 10 bases lining up with TRBD2. CDR1 and CDR2 (germline): MNHEY, SMNVEV (reference sequence). Germline trimming cut 3 bases from V and 4 bases from J; bases unmatched to any gene: 6. This CDR3 is 16 amino acids long. The CDR3 loop is CASSFLTAGGYNEQFF. CDR3 nucleotide sequence: TGTGCCAGCAGTTTTCTCACAGCGGGAGGGTACAATGAGCAGTTCTTC.

The chain combines TRBV7-6 with TRBJ2-2; no definite D call. Trimming took off 3 bases at V and 7 bases at J, with 12 bases between the two ends. Germline values: CDR1 SGHVS, CDR2 FNYEAQ. The CDR3 consists of 14 residues. In nucleotides, the CDR3 is TGTGCCAGCAGCTTGTCCGGCCGAGGCGGGGAGCTGTTTTTT. It specifies CASSLSGRGGELFF.

The count of this clone is one. The V gene is TRBV4-3, the J gene TRBJ2-2; D ambiguous. The germline CDR1 and CDR2 sequences are LGHNA and YSLEER. Trimming left V 1 base short and J 7 bases short, with 7 bases between. This CDR3 comprises 13 residues. The CDR3 spells CASSQVMLGELFF. Here the CDR3 DNA reads TGCGCCAGCAGCCAAGTAATGCTCGGGGAGCTGTTTTTT.

The chain combines TRBV7-9 with TRBJ2-3, with D unresolved. Trimming removed 3 bases at V and 3 bases at J, with 16 bases between. The CDR3 is 16 residues long. Germline CDR1 and CDR2: SEHNR and FQNEAQ (reference sequence). The CDR3 loop reads CASSFPLGWGTDTQYF. CDR3 DNA: TGTGCCAGCAGCTTCCCACTCGGGTGGGGAACAGATACGCAGTATTTT.

This chain uses TRBV10-1 with TRBJ2-7; TRBD1 matches 11 bases. CDR1 is WNHNN and CDR2 is SYGVQD in the germline V gene (reference sequence). V was pared by 3 bases and J by 1 base, with 2 bases of the junction left unmatched. This CDR3 has 15 residues. The CDR3 DNA reads as TGCGCCAGCAGTGAAGGGACAGGGGGATCCTACGAGCAGTACTTC. Its protein product is CASSEGTGGSYEQYF.

This rearrangement joins TRBV13 to TRBJ1-1, with 9 positions matching TRBD1. V was pared by 6 bases and J by 6 bases, with 11 bases of the junction left unmatched. The CDR3 has 15 amino acids. Germline V lookup: CDR1 PRHDT, CDR2 FYEKMQ (reference sequence). The DNA for the CDR3 is TGTGCCAGCAGTCCCGGGACAGGGATCTTTCCTGAAGCTTTCTTT. Encoded protein: CASSPGTGIFPEAFF.

A single count supports this clone. The V and J genes are TRBV2 and TRBJ2-7; a possible D gene is TRBD1 (6 bases). There are 16 residues in the CDR3. In germline, CDR1 is SNHLY, CDR2 FYNNEI. With 3 bases removed from V and 2 bases from J, the gap between germline ends came to 17 bases. CDR3 in DNA: TGTGCCAGCAGTGAGGGGCAGGGGTCGAGAGCCTACGAGCAGTACTTC. Translation: CASSEGQGSRAYEQYF.

This chain connects TRBV21-1 to TRBJ2-5; the tabulated D call, TRBD2, remains unverified against the DNA. TRBV21-1 represents a pseudogene. This CDR3 is built from 18 residues. CDR3 amino acids: CASSKARTSGSLVETQYF. The CDR3 bases are TGTGCCAGCAGCAAAGCACGCACTAGCGGGAGTTTGGTAGAGACCCAGTACTTC.

V and J are TRBV15 and TRBJ2-7; perhaps D is TRBD1 or TRBD2 (5 bases each). Trimming stripped 1 base from V and 6 bases from J, with 16 bases between. The CDR3 is 15 amino acids. The germline V gene has CDR1 LNHNV and CDR2 YYDKDF (reference sequence). This CDR3 reads CATSRGATGTLEQYF. CDR3 nucleotide sequence: TGTGCCACCAGCAGAGGAGCAACCGGGACCCTCGAGCAGTACTTC.

In this sample, this clone turned up a few times. The chain employs TRBV19 and TRBJ1-5; weak D call: TRBD1 (5 bases). The V end lost 7 bases, the J end lost 2 bases, and 9 bases lay between the germline ends. The CDR3 sequence is 13 residues long. In germline, CDR1 is LNHDA, CDR2 SQIVND (reference sequence). CDR3 sequence: CASTGMGNQPQHF. The DNA of the CDR3 is TGTGCCAGTACAGGGATGGGCAATCAGCCCCAGCATTTT.

The V gene is TRBV4-1, the J gene TRBJ2-7; tentatively, D is TRBD1 or TRBD2 (5 bases each). Germline values: CDR1 MGHRA, CDR2 YSYEKL. V dropped 0 bases and J dropped 3 bases, with 12 bases sitting between them. This CDR3 is built from 15 residues. In DNA form, the CDR3 reads TGCGCCAGCAGCCAAGATTGGGGACCGAACTACGAGCAGTACTTC. Translating it yields CASSQDWGPNYEQYF.

The chain joins TRBV5-6 to TRBJ2-7, with 10 positions matching TRBD2. V was pared by 1 base and J by 2 bases, with 9 bases of the junction left unmatched. Germline V lookup: CDR1 SGHDT, CDR2 YYEEEE. This CDR3 spans 17 amino acids. CDR3 region: CASSLPPSGSPAYEQYF. The CDR3 DNA is TGTGCCAGCAGCTTGCCCCCTAGCGGGAGTCCCGCCTACGAGCAGTACTTC.

The V gene is TRBV7-6, the J gene TRBJ2-7; 10 nucleotides match TRBD2. CDR3 length: 17 residues. Germline values: CDR1 SGHVS, CDR2 FNYEAQ. Trimming at V came to 1 base and at J to 4 bases, leaving 10 bases not matched to a gene. CDR3: CASSLGLEAGGGYEQYF. Written as DNA, the CDR3 is TGTGCCAGCAGCTTAGGACTGGAAGCGGGAGGGGGATACGAGCAGTACTTC. Drawing the rest from reference TRBV7-6 and TRBJ2-7, the complete variable domain is GAGVSQSPRYKVTKRGQDVALRCDPISGHVSLYWYRQALGQGPEFLTYFNYEAQQDKSGLPNDRFSAERPEGSISTLTIQRTEQRDSAMYRCASSLGLEAGGGYEQYFGPGTRLTVT.

This rearrangement joins TRBV6-5 to TRBJ1-1; TRBD1 agrees at 7 bases. Losses at the gene ends were 7 bases for V and 6 bases for J; bases not matched to a gene: 8. The CDR3 has 13 amino acids. CDR1 and CDR2 from the germline V gene are MNHEY and SVGAGI. The CDR3, as DNA: TGTGCCAGCATGCAGGGGGATAGGGCTGAAGCTTTCTTT. The encoded protein is CASMQGDRAEAFF.

V is TRBV27 and J is TRBJ1-1; perhaps TRBD1 as D (6 bases). The CDR3 extends over 14 amino acids. Trimming cost V 7 bases and J 0 bases, with 12 bases left between them. Germline CDR1 is MNHEY and CDR2 is SMNVEV (reference sequence). The DNA for the CDR3 is TGTGCCAGCAAAAGAGGGGGGGTGAACACTGAAGCTTTCTTT. Translation: CASKRGGVNTEAFF.

This clone was seen only once. V is TRBV28 and J is TRBJ1-3; no definite D call. The CDR3 has 14 residues. CDR1 is MDHEN and CDR2 is SYDVKM in the germline V gene. V gave up 2 bases and J gave up 0 bases, with 5 bases separating them. Here the CDR3 DNA reads TGTGCCAGCAGTTTAGGAGACTCTGGAAACACCATATATTTT. Its protein product is CASSLGDSGNTIYF.

This chain uses TRBV15 with TRBJ2-3; no clear D gene. Germline CDR1 LNHNV, CDR2 YYDKDF (reference sequence). The CDR3 is 14 amino acids. V lost 2 bases and J lost 6, with 12 bases in between. CDR3 amino acids: CATSRTRAYDTQYF. The CDR3 DNA follows: TGTGCCACCAGCAGAACCCGAGCATATGATACGCAGTATTTT.

The V gene is TRBV11-2, the J gene TRBJ2-1, with D possibly being TRBD1 (6 bases). The CDR3 has 10 amino acids. Germline V gene data show CDR1 as SGHAT and CDR2 as FQNNGV. The chain's CDR3 is CAGGLDEQFF. The CDR3, as DNA: TGTGCAGGGGGTCTTGATGAGCAGTTCTTC.

V gene TRBV9 combines with J gene TRBJ2-1; TRBD1 agrees at 7 bases. CDR1 is SGDLS and CDR2 is YYNGEE in the germline V gene. This CDR3 is 16 amino acids long. The J segment lost 4 bases and the V segment lost 4 bases, leaving 11 bases of the junction unmatched. The CDR3 DNA follows: TGTGCCAGCAGCCCTCTAAGGGGGCTATATTACAATGAGCAGTTCTTC. Protein: CASSPLRGLYYNEQFF.

V is TRBV5-5 and J is TRBJ2-7, with D perhaps matching TRBD1 (7 bases). The V gene's germline CDR1 is SGHKS and CDR2 YYEKEE (reference sequence). The CDR3 covers 17 residues. Trimming pared 0 bases from V and 0 bases from J, leaving 16 bases between. In DNA form, the CDR3 reads TGTGCCAGCAGCTTGGAGGGGCAGGGGGGCTCCTCCTACGAGCAGTACTTC. It encodes CASSLEGQGGSSYEQYF.

The genes are TRBV7-2 and TRBJ2-3; D gene ambiguous. CDR1 is SGHTA and CDR2 is FQGNSA in the germline V gene. The CDR3 is 16 amino acids. Between the trimmed V and J ends, which lost 5 bases and 2 bases, there was a span of 17 bases. CDR3 sequence reads: CASSPRRRGSTDTQYF. The DNA for the CDR3 is TGTGCCAGCAGCCCCCGGCGGCGCGGCTCCACAGATACGCAGTATTTT.

V is TRBV15 and J is TRBJ2-7, with D possibly TRBD2 on 5 matching bases. CDR3 length: 16 amino acids. Trimming shortened V by 0 bases and J by 1 base, and 13 bases separated the two germline ends. Germline V gives CDR1 LNHNV, CDR2 YYDKDF (reference sequence). For the CDR3, the DNA is TGTGCCACCAGCAGAGACTCGGGGTTAGGGTCCTACGAGCAGTACTTC. This codes for CATSRDSGLGSYEQYF.

The J gene is TRBJ1-1, the V gene TRBV7-8; D might be TRBD1 (5 bases). CDR3 length equals 15 residues. The V end lost 4 bases, the J end lost 0 bases, and 12 bases lay between the germline ends. Germline V gene data show CDR1 as SGHVS and CDR2 as FQNEAQ. CDR3 region: CASSSLPGLNTEAFF. The CDR3 nucleotides read TGTGCCAGCAGCTCATTACCGGGGCTGAACACTGAAGCTTTCTTT.

V usage is TRBV19 and J usage is TRBJ2-1; D possibly corresponds to TRBD1 (5 bases). Trimming took 1 base from V and 7 from J, leaving 8 bases between them. Germline-derived CDR1 and CDR2 are LNHDA and SQIVND (reference sequence). The CDR3 extends over 13 amino acids. Here the CDR3 reads CASSIGGANEQFF. Written as DNA, the CDR3 is TGTGCCAGTAGTATAGGTGGGGCGAATGAGCAGTTCTTC.

The chain joins TRBV29-1 to TRBJ2-2; TRBD1 matches at 10 bases. CDR1 is SQVTM and CDR2 is ANQGSEA in the germline V gene. This CDR3 is 14 amino acids long. V lost 6 bases to trimming and J lost 6 bases; unmatched junction nucleotides: 7. The chain's CDR3 is CSVDPGQGSGELFF. The CDR3 nucleotides are TGCAGCGTAGACCCGGGACAGGGGTCCGGGGAGCTGTTTTTT.